These 12 T cell receptor beta chains originate from one sample sequenced in a study of cytomegalovirus exposure and HLA in healthy donors. Method: immunoSEQ multiplex PCR; TCRdb's copy keeps in-frame clones and lacks some. The data contain about 130,000 clones, roughly 87% of them singletons. Sequenced: PBMCs. The receptor set was obtained from a woman between 18 and 29 years old in good health and CMV-seronegative.

V is TRBV30 and J is TRBJ1-5, with D possibly matching TRBD1 (6 bases). Germline CDR1 is GTSNPN and CDR2 is SVGIG (reference sequence). The CDR3 totals 12 residues. Deletions cut 5 bases from V and 3 bases from J, with 8 bases between. For the CDR3, the DNA is TGTGCCTGGGGACAGCACAATCAGCCCCAGCATTTT. This codes for CAWGQHNQPQHF.

The rearrangement joins TRBV30 to TRBJ2-1; the D gene is possibly TRBD1 (5 bases). V dropped 4 bases and J dropped 12 bases, with 16 bases sitting between them. This CDR3 comprises 12 residues. CDR1 GTSNPN and CDR2 SVGIG come from the germline V gene (reference sequence). This CDR3 is CAWTSSGQRQFF. As DNA, the CDR3 is TGTGCCTGGACCTCCTCAGGGCAAAGGCAGTTCTTC. Complete variable domain (other parts from reference TRBV30 and TRBJ2-1): SQTIHQWPATLVQPVGSPLSLECTVEGTSNPNLYWYRQAAGRGLQLLFYSVGIGQISSEVPQNLSASRPQDRQFILSSKKLLLSDSGFYLCAWTSSGQRQFFGPGTRLTVL.

The chain uses TRBV7-2 and TRBJ2-5; D might be TRBD1 (5 bases). Germline V lookup: CDR1 SGHTA, CDR2 FQGNSA. The CDR3 sequence is 14 residues long. V lost 1 base, J lost 5 bases, and 11 bases lay in between. The CDR3 DNA reads as TGTGCCAGCAGCTTAGGGTCAGGGCGGGAGACCCAGTACTTC. It is translated as CASSLGSGRETQYF. Drawing the rest from reference TRBV7-2 and TRBJ2-5, the complete variable domain is GAGVSQSPSNKVTEKGKDVELRCDPISGHTALYWYRQSLGQGLEFLIYFQGNSAPDKSGLPSDRFSAERTGGSVSTLTIQRTQQEDSAVYLCASSLGSGRETQYFGPGTRLLVL.

The chain has TRBV27 and TRBJ2-1; D perhaps matches TRBD1 (5 bases). V was shortened by 3 bases and J by 6 bases, with 12 bases between the two germline ends. The CDR3 runs 14 residues. The germline V gene has CDR1 MNHEY and CDR2 SMNVEV (reference sequence). CDR3: CASSFKGRSNEQFF. CDR3 nucleotides: TGTGCCAGCAGTTTTAAGGGGCGAAGCAATGAGCAGTTCTTC.

The J gene is TRBJ1-1, the V gene TRBV23-1, with a possible D match to TRBD1 (6 bases). TRBV23-1 is an ORF, with its function uncertain. This CDR3 is 11 amino acids long. Between the trimmed V and J ends, which lost 9 bases and 1 base, there was a span of 6 bases. CDR3: CARQGNTEAFF. The DNA of the CDR3 is TGCGCCAGACAGGGGAACACTGAAGCTTTCTTT.

This clone was detected once. The V gene is TRBV6-1, the J gene TRBJ1-4, with no clear D. V was clipped by 4 bases and J by 5 bases, with 11 bases between them. The CDR3 contains 14 residues. Germline-derived CDR1 and CDR2 are MNHNS and SASEGT. The CDR3 sequence is CASSVRTLNEKLFF. As DNA, the CDR3 is TGTGCCAGCAGTGTAAGGACTCTGAATGAAAAACTGTTTTTT.

The chain couples TRBV28 to TRBJ2-7; 10 nucleotides line up with TRBD1. The CDR3 loop spans 15 amino acids. Germline V lookup: CDR1 MDHEN, CDR2 SYDVKM. V lost 5 bases to trimming and J lost 6 bases; unmatched junction nucleotides: 10. CDR3 nucleotide sequence: TGTGCCAGCAGTCCACCGGGACAGGGGTATTTCGAGCAGTACTTC. Amino acid sequence: CASSPPGQGYFEQYF.

Here the CDR3 DNA reads TGTGCCAGCTCACCAGCGGACAGGGTACATGAGCAGTTCTTC. Encoded protein: CASSPADRVHEQFF. The chain carries TRBV18 and TRBJ2-1; the match to TRBD1 covers 8 bases. The junction had 5 bases not matched to a gene; V was cut back by 2 bases and J by 8 bases. The CDR3 is 14 amino acids. Germline CDR1 reads KGHSH; CDR2 reads LQKENI.

The chain couples TRBV28 to TRBJ2-7; 8 bases match TRBD1. The CDR3 spans 14 residues. Trimming took 2 bases from V and 7 from J; bases not matched to a gene: 7. Germline assignment: CDR1 MDHEN and CDR2 SYDVKM. CDR3 in amino acids: CASSLTGTGREQYV. As DNA, the CDR3 is TGTGCCAGCAGTTTAACCGGGACAGGCAGGGAGCAGTACGTC.

This clone was seen a handful of times. The chain is built from TRBV7-9 and TRBJ1-2, with D uncertain. V dropped 3 bases and J dropped 3 bases, with 11 bases sitting between them. This CDR3 spans 14 amino acids. Germline V lookup: CDR1 SEHNR, CDR2 FQNEAQ (reference sequence). Here the CDR3 reads CASSFSGWDYGYTF. CDR3 bases: TGTGCCAGCAGCTTTTCGGGTTGGGACTATGGCTACACCTTC.

This clone has a single count. This chain links TRBV9 with TRBJ2-5; D gene ambiguous. V was trimmed by 0 bases and J by 7 bases, leaving 7 bases between them. Germline V lookup: CDR1 SGDLS, CDR2 YYNGEE. The CDR3 is 12 amino acids. In nucleotides, the CDR3 is TGTGCCAGCAGCGTAGGGCGAGGGACCCAGTACTTC. Amino acids: CASSVGRGTQYF.

The CDR3 here is CAIRNTEAFF. The CDR3 DNA is TGTGCCATTAGGAACACTGAAGCTTTCTTT. The chain couples TRBV7-9 to TRBJ1-1; D is undetermined. The CDR3 has 10 amino acids. V dropped 10 bases and J dropped 1 base, with 4 bases sitting between them. Germline-derived CDR1 and CDR2 are SEHNR and FQNEAQ (reference sequence).